The 2 T cell receptor beta chains presented below share a single source sample, sequenced in a study of blood T cell repertoires in COVID-19. The repertoire was sequenced with immunoSEQ multiplex PCR; TCRdb's copy has only in-frame clones and lacks some. This sample yields about 99,000 clones, of which about 79% are seen a single time; approximately 3.3% belongs to the top ten. The sample was peripheral blood. Every receptor here comes from a woman of 80 years or more with active or convalescent COVID-19.

The chain has TRBV6-5 and TRBJ2-5; D perhaps matches TRBD1 (5 bases). CDR3 size: 12 residues. V was cut by 5 bases and J by 4 bases, with 8 bases left in between. The germline CDR1 and CDR2 sequences are MNHEY and SVGAGI. The CDR3 DNA reads TGTGCCAGCAGTAGGGGTGGAGAGACCCAGTACTTC. Protein: CASSRGGETQYF.

The rearrangement uses TRBV15 and TRBJ1-6; 8 nucleotides match TRBD1. The ends lost 3 bases at V and 5 bases at J; junction bases unmatched: 3. The CDR3 consists of 15 residues. The germline CDR1 and CDR2 sequences are LNHNV and YYDKDF (reference sequence). DNA of the CDR3: TGTGCCACCAGCAGGACAGGGGCGGATAATTCACCCCTCCACTTT. This encodes CATSRTGADNSPLHF.